This is a list of T cell receptor beta chains from one sample in a study of control samples from healthy donors and cancer patients. Only in-frame clones appear in the TCRdb table, and some are missing; sequencing was by immunoSEQ multiplex PCR. The sample has 150,000 or so clones; 85% to 95% are singletons. Sequencing was performed on blood. The source of these receptors is an older woman in good health. Each CDR3 is given with its conserved first and last residue. The D gene is left open where the match is weak. The listing skips clone size in some rows; elsewhere it reads once, few, many or a size class.

TRBV19	13	once	TRBJ2-3	.	CASGGSLRDTQYF	TGTGCCAGCGGAGGGTCCCTTAGAGATACGCAGTATTTT
TRBV3-1/TRBV3-2	13	.	TRBJ2-5	.	CASSQNLEETQYF	TGTGCCAGCAGCCAAAACCTCGAAGAGACCCAGTACTTC
TRBV2	15	.	TRBJ1-2	TRBD1	CASRPGQGPRVGYTF	TGTGCCAGCAGGCCTGGACAGGGGCCTCGAGTTGGCTACACCTTC
TRBV5-1	16	.	TRBJ2-1	.	CASSFQPGSSYNEQFF	TGCGCCAGCAGCTTTCAACCAGGGAGCTCCTACAATGAGCAGTTCTTC
TRBV25-1	18	.	TRBJ1-4	TRBD1	CASSEYHSIDRVDEKLFF	TGTGCCAGCAGTGAATATCACAGCATCGACAGGGTGGACGAAAAACTGTTTTTT
TRBV11-2	13	few	TRBJ1-1	.	CASSLMGDTEAFF	TGTGCCAGCAGCTTAATGGGAGACACTGAAGCTTTCTTT
TRBV5-1	16	once	TRBJ1-4	.	CASSFGQGGHNEKLFF	TGCGCCAGCAGCTTCGGGCAAGGGGGGCATAATGAAAAACTGTTTTTT
TRBV5-1	15	.	TRBJ2-5	.	CASSLGAVREETQYF	TGCGCCAGCAGCTTGGGGGCTGTGAGGGAAGAGACCCAGTACTTC
TRBV7-9	14	.	TRBJ1-2	.	CASSLSGSPYGYTF	TGTGCCAGCAGCTTATCTGGCAGCCCCTATGGCTACACCTTC
TRBV21-1	17	.	TRBJ1-5	.	CASTDPGDQYSNQPQHF	TGTGCCAGCACCGACCCGGGGGACCAATATAGCAATCAGCCCCAGCATTTT
TRBV2	15	.	TRBJ1-1	.	CASRRDEASNTEAFF	TGTGCCAGCAGGAGAGATGAGGCCTCGAACACTGAAGCTTTCTTT
TRBV5-1	12	.	TRBJ2-7	.	CASSLLFYEQYF	TGCGCCAGCAGCTTGCTCTTCTACGAGCAGTACTTC
TRBV30	13	.	TRBJ1-2	.	CAWSGGTVNGYTF	TGTGCCTGGAGCGGGGGGACTGTGAATGGCTACACCTTC
TRBV7-9	14	.	TRBJ2-1	TRBD1	CASSWGQGIDEQFF	TGTGCCAGCAGCTGGGGACAGGGGATAGATGAGCAGTTCTTC
TRBV9	18	.	TRBJ2-2	.	CASSASGGRRPETGELFF	TGTGCCAGCAGCGCGAGTGGAGGGCGGAGGCCCGAAACCGGGGAGCTGTTTTTT
TRBV6-6	14	.	TRBJ1-2	.	CASSFLPRDYGYTF	TGTGCCAGCAGTTTCCTTCCGAGGGACTATGGCTACACCTTC
TRBV18	15	.	TRBJ1-5	.	CASSPSQGSHQPQHF	TGTGCCAGCTCACCAAGCCAGGGGAGCCATCAGCCCCAGCATTTT
TRBV7-8	16	once	TRBJ2-1	.	CASSVAWGSSYNEQFF	TGTGCCAGCAGCGTAGCTTGGGGGAGCTCCTACAATGAGCAGTTCTTC
TRBV2	14	few	TRBJ1-1	.	CASSEGTVNTEAFF	TGTGCCAGCAGTGAAGGGACAGTGAACACTGAAGCTTTCTTT
TRBV7-9	14	.	TRBJ2-7	.	CASSFPEVGREQYF	TGTGCCAGCAGCTTCCCCGAGGTGGGGCGAGAGCAGTACTTC
TRBV6-2/TRBV6-3	13	once	TRBJ2-6	.	CASSESGANVLTF	TGTGCCAGCAGTGAGTCTGGGGCCAACGTCCTGACTTTC
TRBV11-2	16	.	TRBJ1-3	TRBD1	CASSSLQGALSDTIYF	TGTGCCAGCAGCTCTCTTCAGGGGGCCTTATCAGACACCATATATTTT
TRBV6-4	13	.	TRBJ1-1	.	CASSEQVNTEAFF	TGTGCCAGCAGTGAACAGGTGAACACTGAAGCTTTCTTT
TRBV6-5	14	.	TRBJ1-1	.	CASSSGYMNTEAFF	TGTGCCAGCAGTTCAGGGTACATGAACACTGAAGCTTTCTTT